This is a list of T cell receptor beta chains from one sample in a study of T cells in Graves' hyperthyroidism and ophthalmopathy. TCRdb reprocessed the multiplex PCR reads with MiXCR, giving one entry per CDR3 protein. The sample consists of hundreds of thousands of distinct CDR3 sequences, 35% of them appearing once. Sequenced: blood. Receptors were obtained from a woman in her forties with Graves' hyperthyroidism. CDR3s include the opening cysteine and the closing phenylalanine or tryptophan. A D gene is named only where the DNA matches it firmly. Rows give clone size only sometimes, using once, few, many, or a class for an expanded clone.

len	d_gene	j_gene	v_gene	abundance	CDR3aa	CDR3nt
15	NA	TRBJ1-1	TRBV10-3	few	CASSRRDGRNTEAFF	TGTGCCAGCAGCCGCCGGGACGGAAGGAACACTGAAGCTTTCTTT
14	NA	TRBJ1-5	TRBV19	many	CASRGGIFNQPQHF	TGTGCCAGTAGGGGAGGGATCTTTAATCAGCCCCAGCATTTT
16	TRBD2	TRBJ2-5	TRBV4-2	NA	CASSPGLAGAQETQYF	TGTGCCAGCAGCCCCGGCCTAGCGGGGGCACAAGAGACCCAGTACTTC
13	NA	TRBJ1-3	TRBV6-5	few	CASSYPSGNTIYF	TGTGCCAGCAGTTACCCCTCTGGAAACACCATATATTTT
16	NA	TRBJ1-1	TRBV19	NA	CASSIAGGELITEAFF	TGTGCCAGTAGTATAGCGGGGGGCGAACTTATCACTGAAGCTTTCTTT
15	TRBD1	TRBJ1-1	TRBV10-3	NA	CASSGSQGADTEAFF	TGTGCCAGCAGTGGGTCTCAGGGGGCAGACACTGAAGCTTTCTTT
14	TRBD1	TRBJ1-4	TRBV5-1	many	CASSLGGQGAQLFF	TGCGCCAGCAGCTTGGGAGGACAGGGAGCCCAACTGTTTTTT
18	TRBD1	TRBJ2-6	TRBV4-2	NA	CASSQELNRGSGANVLTF	TGTGCCAGCAGCCAAGAATTGAACAGGGGCTCTGGGGCCAACGTCCTGACTTTC
14	NA	TRBJ1-5	TRBV19	many	CAISVGRGNQPQHF	TGTGCCATATCGGTGGGTAGGGGCAATCAGCCCCAGCATTTT
13	TRBD1	TRBJ2-7	TRBV10-2	many	CASSESGGYEQYF	TGCGCCAGCAGTGAATCAGGGGGCTACGAGCAGTACTTC
13	NA	TRBJ2-7	TRBV5-1	NA	CASSLADYNEQYF	TGCGCCAGCAGCTTGGCCGACTACAATGAGCAGTACTTC
15	NA	TRBJ1-6	TRBV25-1	many	CASSELEWGDSPLHF	TGTGCCAGCAGCGAACTTGAATGGGGAGATTCACCCCTCCACTTT
8	NA	TRBJ1-2	TRBV20-1	few	CAGAIYTF	TGTGCAGGGGCCATCTACACCTTC
18	TRBD1	TRBJ1-6	TRBV24-1	many	CATSAKQGLKFVEPLLHF	TGTGCCACCAGCGCGAAACAGGGGCTGAAGTTTGTGGAACCCCTCCTCCACTTT
16	NA	TRBJ1-6	TRBV2	NA	CASSSRDASYNSPLHF	TGTGCCAGCAGTTCCCGGGACGCAAGCTATAATTCACCCCTCCACTTT
14	NA	TRBJ2-7	TRBV28	few	CASSSWDPPYEQYF	TGTGCCAGCAGTTCCTGGGACCCCCCCTACGAGCAGTACTTC
14	NA	TRBJ1-6	TRBV5-1	many	CASSLRTENSPLHF	TGCGCCAGCAGCTTGAGGACAGAGAATTCACCCCTCCACTTT
14	NA	TRBJ2-4	TRBV24-1	NA	CATSESGVKNIQYF	TGTGCCACCAGTGAGTCGGGGGTCAAAAACATTCAGTACTTC
15	NA	TRBJ2-7	TRBV27	once	CASSLWGTGPYEQYF	TGTGCCAGCAGTTTATGGGGGACGGGACCTTACGAGCAGTACTTC
15	NA	TRBJ1-2	TRBV14	once	CASSQFQSANYGYTF	TGTGCCAGCAGCCAATTTCAGTCAGCAAACTATGGCTACACCTTC
15	NA	TRBJ2-7	TRBV7-6	many	CASSLEGTAPYEQYF	TGTGCCAGCAGCTTAGAAGGGACGGCTCCCTACGAGCAGTACTTC
17	NA	TRBJ2-7	TRBV5-4	NA	CASSLDLAERLAYEQYF	TGTGCCAGCAGCTTGGATTTAGCGGAACGGCTGGCCTACGAGCAGTACTTC
15	TRBD1	TRBJ1-1	TRBV5-1	NA	CASRRGTGNFAEAFF	TGCGCCAGCAGACGTGGGACAGGGAATTTCGCTGAAGCTTTCTTT
13	NA	TRBJ2-2	TRBV24-1	many	CATNGQNTGELFF	TGTGCCACCAATGGGCAGAACACCGGGGAGCTGTTTTTT
16	NA	TRBJ2-7	TRBV5-4	NA	CASSLFIGQSAYEQYF	TGTGCCAGCAGCTTGTTCATAGGACAGTCCGCCTACGAGCAGTACTTC
15	TRBD1	TRBJ1-5	TRBV19	NA	CASTSTTGVDQPQHF	TGTGCCAGTACCTCCACGACAGGGGTGGACCAGCCCCAGCATTTT
14	TRBD2	TRBJ2-7	TRBV20-1	many	CSARRTSGRYEQYF	TGCAGTGCTAGAAGAACTAGCGGGAGGTACGAGCAGTACTTC
16	TRBD2	TRBJ2-7	TRBV15	many	CATSRDLSGRFYEQYF	TGTGCCACCAGCAGAGATCTCAGCGGGAGGTTCTACGAGCAGTACTTC
13	NA	TRBJ1-3	TRBV3-1	few	CASSQEATHTIYF	TGTGCCAGCAGCCAAGAAGCGACACACACCATATATTTT
13	NA	TRBJ2-7	TRBV7-9	NA	CASRLGRGYEQYF	TGTGCCAGCAGACTAGGACGGGGGTACGAGCAGTACTTC
14	NA	TRBJ1-6	TRBV20-1	many	CSAPQGNYNSPLHF	TGCAGTGCACCTCAGGGAAACTATAATTCACCCCTCCACTTT
12	NA	TRBJ1-6	TRBV9	many	CASSAGRAPLHF	TGTGCCAGCAGCGCCGGAAGGGCACCCCTCCACTTT
15	NA	TRBJ1-1	TRBV19	many	CASSIPGRGRAEAFF	TGTGCCAGTAGTATCCCGGGAAGGGGAAGGGCTGAAGCTTTCTTT
13	NA	TRBJ1-1	TRBV7-9	many	CASSSGLNTEAFF	TGTGCCAGCAGTTCGGGACTGAACACTGAAGCTTTCTTT
15	NA	TRBJ1-6	TRBV7-2	many	CASSPRTVPGSPLHF	TGTGCCAGCAGCCCTCGGACAGTCCCGGGTTCACCCCTCCACTTT
11	NA	TRBJ1-1	TRBV20-1	many	CSALGDTEAFF	TGCAGTGCCCTGGGAGACACTGAAGCTTTCTTT
16	TRBD1	TRBJ1-5	TRBV6-2/TRBV6-3	NA	CASRSAGTGGRQPQHF	TGTGCCAGCAGATCCGCCGGGACAGGGGGCCGTCAGCCCCAGCATTTT
15	TRBD1	TRBJ2-2	TRBV6-5	NA	CASTPGQGWTGELFF	TGTGCCAGCACCCCGGGACAGGGGTGGACCGGGGAGCTGTTTTTT
15	NA	TRBJ1-5	TRBV15	NA	CATSSGQGSAQPQHF	TGTGCCACCAGCTCCGGCCAGGGCTCGGCTCAGCCCCAGCATTTT
19	TRBD1	TRBJ1-3	TRBV19	once	CASSGSSWIQGVAGNTIYF	TGTGCCAGTAGTGGGTCGAGCTGGATACAGGGGGTCGCTGGAAACACCATATATTTT
13	NA	TRBJ1-1	TRBV10-3	NA	CAIRPTRTTEAFF	TGTGCCATCAGGCCTACTAGAACCACTGAAGCTTTCTTT
13	TRBD1	TRBJ1-2	TRBV5-1	many	CASSRDSWYGYTF	TGCGCCAGCAGCAGGGACAGCTGGTATGGCTACACCTTC
14	NA	TRBJ1-2	TRBV28	NA	CASSYRQQSYGYTF	TGTGCCAGCAGTTACCGACAGCAGTCCTATGGCTACACCTTC
14	NA	TRBJ1-1	TRBV4-1	NA	CASSQDGWGTEAFF	TGCGCCAGCAGCCAAGACGGGTGGGGAACTGAAGCTTTCTTT